This T cell receptor beta chain was obtained from a study of prognosis after radiotherapy for stage I lung cancer (dated by TCRdb to the early 2020s). About the full investigation: Between April 2018 and 2019, nineteen stage I NSCLC patients were enrolled in Nanjing, China. Roughly 14 patients had newly diagnosed primary stage I lung tumors, and four to six had oligometastatic NSCLC after surgical resection of the primary tumor. All patients were considered medically inoperable, owing to comorbidities in approximately 13 and refusal of surgery in about seven. The cohort included over 10 men and five to seven women, with a median age of approximately 73 years and a range of about 50 to 84 years. Squamous cell carcinoma histology was identified in six or seven patients, and adenocarcinoma histology was identified in fewer than 15 patients. SBRT was given in 3 to 5 fractions with a biologically effective dose of at least 100 Gy, using image-guided IMRT or VMAT. No patient received concurrent therapy alongside SBRT. Distant metastases were developed by four of the 19 patients after SBRT, at a median of around seven months, whereas no significant progression was observed in the other 15 patients. This study profiled peripheral blood TCR beta repertoires from stage I NSCLC patients before and after stereotactic body radiotherapy and linked the repertoires to distant failure. A total of 40 or so blood samples from some 20 patients were sequenced, with one sample obtained before and one obtained after SBRT for each patient.

All patients had node-negative disease on CT and PET/CT, and none had a history of other malignancies or prior chemotherapy or radiotherapy. At each of two time points, roughly 6.5 milliliters of peripheral venous blood were collected in EDTA tubes. PBMCs were isolated by Ficoll-Paque Plus density-gradient centrifugation. Right after collection, samples were kept at -80 degrees C until analysis. The sample holds many counts of this clonotype. The clone's antigen remains unknown. Qualities for individual bases were not recorded, and no much larger clone is one base off. Two rounds of multiplex PCR were performed to amplify the TCR beta CDR3 region from genomic DNA. In the first round of PCR, primers specific to each TRBV and TRBJ gene were used, and the primer sequences are filed in Chinese patent CN105087789A. The second PCR round used universal primers. The Roche High Pure PCR Template Preparation Kit was used to extract genomic DNA from frozen PBMCs. Libraries were sequenced paired-end with 151 bp reads on an Illumina HiSeq 3000. The paper's processing steps were these. CutAdapt was used to discard raw reads that did not contain the multiplex PCR primer sequences. PEAR was used to merge high-quality paired reads into contigs. By aligning each contig to reference sequences, MiXCR assigned the TRB V, D and J gene segments to that contig. CDR3 sequences were clustered by base quality and sequence similarity to remove sequencing errors. Diversity was measured as Shannon entropy normalized by the natural log of productive TCR sequence number. To get clonality, Shannon entropy was divided by the natural log of the number of unique clonotypes, and that result was subtracted from one. Progression-free survival cut-offs for repertoire metrics were chosen using the Youden index of ROC curves, with analyses run in R 3.5.3. In TCRdb, the public reads were trimmed at Q25 with fastp and aligned with MiXCR, with productive beta chains retained. Rows are unified per CDR3 protein, each entry keeping the most common DNA and genes. What appears here as the V and J calls and clone size reflects TCRdb's work, not the paper's. Within this sample are 30,000 to 40,000 distinct CDR3 sequences, with 32% of them counted one time only. The ten largest make up less than 30% of the sample.

Broader findings and caveats from the paper: A decrease in unique TCR clone counts was observed after SBRT (median 10,088 before versus several thousand after; Wilcoxon paired P=0.011). Post-SBRT Shannon entropy and its change from baseline were lower in patients who developed distant metastases; baseline Shannon entropy was not associated with metastases. Differences by metastasis status were reportedly seen in TRBV and TRBJ usage frequencies, involving two V genes at baseline and, after SBRT, nine V genes and two J genes. Limitations of the study included a small cohort and short follow-up, and the study findings need independent validation. Whether the expanded TCR clones were tumor-specific was not determined. None of the reported P values were adjusted for multiple comparisons.

The cysteine opens and the phenylalanine closes a CDR3 of 12 amino acids. This entry keeps only the CDR3 DNA: 36 bases, framed from base 1. Looking up the germline V gene yields CDR1 SGHTA and CDR2 FQGTGA. V is pared back by 9 bases and J by 1 base, with 10 bases lying between the germline termini. Sequenced here: PBMCs, sampled before or after stereotactic body radiation therapy (not recorded which). The clonotype was recovered from a donor aged 50 or older with non-small cell lung cancer. The rearranged chain carries TRBV7-3 and TRBJ2-7; no D gene call is confident. The nucleotide sequence is given as TGTGCCAGACCCTGGGGATCCTACGAGCAGTACTTC. Its coded protein is CARPWGSYEQYF.